This TCR beta chain was identified in a study of response to subunit inactivated influenza vaccine. Study-wide findings and caveats: New T cells are recruited in small numbers by each seasonal influenza vaccination, according to the authors' suggestion.

CDR3 length: 17 amino acids. Germline V gene lookup returns CDR1 SGHKS and CDR2 YYEKEE (reference sequence). Trimming at V came to 3 bases and at J to 2 bases, leaving 11 bases not matched to a gene. TCRdb redid the calling of the RT-PCR reads with MiXCR, one entry per CDR3 protein. The sample consists of more than 600,000 distinct CDR3 sequences, roughly 20% of them appearing once. In its sample, this clonotype was seen a few times. Its antigen is unknown. The specimen was PBMCs from blood, collected roughly 5 days after vaccination. This receptor was taken from a man aged 50 to 59 who received an inactivated influenza vaccine. The chain joins TRBV5-5 to TRBJ1-1, with 9 positions matching TRBD1. The CDR3 bases are TGTGCCAGCAGCTCGGGACAGGGTCCCCTATCCAACACTGAAGCTTTCTTT. Translating gives CASSSGQGPLSNTEAFF.